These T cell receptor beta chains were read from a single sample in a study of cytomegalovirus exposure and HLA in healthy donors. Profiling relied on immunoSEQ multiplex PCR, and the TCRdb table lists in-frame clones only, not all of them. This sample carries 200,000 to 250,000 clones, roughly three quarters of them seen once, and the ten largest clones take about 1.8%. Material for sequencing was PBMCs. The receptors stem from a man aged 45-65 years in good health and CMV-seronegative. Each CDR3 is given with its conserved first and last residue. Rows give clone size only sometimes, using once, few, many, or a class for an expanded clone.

cdr3_aa: CASSLGRGPETQYF
clone_size: -
v_call: TRBV5-1
j_call: TRBJ2-5

cdr3_aa: CASSRRMGGSYEQYF
clone_size: once
v_call: TRBV6-1
j_call: TRBJ2-7

cdr3_aa: CASSLVGGDEKLFF
clone_size: few
v_call: TRBV28
j_call: TRBJ1-4

cdr3_aa: CASTDGGNQPQHF
clone_size: -
v_call: TRBV19
j_call: TRBJ1-5

cdr3_aa: CASSTRQGAANEKLFF
clone_size: -
v_call: TRBV19
j_call: TRBJ1-4

cdr3_aa: CASSLYFLETQYF
clone_size: -
v_call: TRBV7-9
j_call: TRBJ2-5

cdr3_aa: CASRRQSAYGYTF
clone_size: -
v_call: TRBV28
j_call: TRBJ1-2

cdr3_aa: CASSGRGGGDEQFF
clone_size: -
v_call: TRBV6-5
j_call: TRBJ2-1

cdr3_aa: CSASWTGYEQYF
clone_size: -
v_call: TRBV29-1
j_call: -

cdr3_aa: CASSLDGGGQSSGNTIYF
clone_size: -
v_call: TRBV7-9
j_call: TRBJ1-3

cdr3_aa: CASTRGRGLNTEAFF
clone_size: -
v_call: TRBV7-2
j_call: TRBJ1-1

cdr3_aa: CASSSFWSSYNEQFF
clone_size: -
v_call: TRBV27
j_call: TRBJ2-1

cdr3_aa: CSGLWGTRGEQYF
clone_size: -
v_call: TRBV29-1
j_call: TRBJ2-7

cdr3_aa: CASTPGGLFFTEAFF
clone_size: -
v_call: TRBV5-1
j_call: TRBJ1-1

cdr3_aa: CASSLAQGNTEAFF
clone_size: -
v_call: TRBV5-1
j_call: TRBJ1-1

cdr3_aa: CASSQARGYEKLFF
clone_size: -
v_call: TRBV14
j_call: TRBJ1-4

cdr3_aa: CASSLAVGSRLGYTF
clone_size: once
v_call: TRBV7-2
j_call: TRBJ1-2

cdr3_aa: CASRPGTVGTGELFF
clone_size: few
v_call: TRBV7-6
j_call: TRBJ2-2

cdr3_aa: CAWNVWGGTFEQYF
clone_size: few
v_call: TRBV30
j_call: TRBJ2-7

cdr3_aa: CASSSRQTGSQETQYF
clone_size: once
v_call: TRBV9
j_call: TRBJ2-5

cdr3_aa: CAWSVRTGTNTGELFF
clone_size: -
v_call: TRBV30
j_call: TRBJ2-2

cdr3_aa: CASSPSPGTPNTGELFF
clone_size: -
v_call: TRBV5-4
j_call: TRBJ2-2

cdr3_aa: CASSKQGISYEQYF
clone_size: -
v_call: TRBV6-6
j_call: TRBJ2-7

cdr3_aa: CASSSRTSGGDEQFF
clone_size: once
v_call: TRBV5-1
j_call: TRBJ2-1

cdr3_aa: CSVTPGQSSYEQYF
clone_size: -
v_call: TRBV29-1
j_call: TRBJ2-7

cdr3_aa: CAWSVGQGSYEQYF
clone_size: -
v_call: TRBV30
j_call: TRBJ2-7

cdr3_aa: CASSQPGMNTEAFF
clone_size: -
v_call: TRBV14
j_call: TRBJ1-1

cdr3_aa: CASSLGGLAGGNEQFF
clone_size: -
v_call: TRBV5-1
j_call: TRBJ2-1

cdr3_aa: CASSGPGQGNYGYTF
clone_size: -
v_call: TRBV2
j_call: TRBJ1-2

cdr3_aa: CASSMTQREDTGELFF
clone_size: -
v_call: TRBV7-7
j_call: TRBJ2-2

cdr3_aa: CASSFVGTEAFF
clone_size: -
v_call: TRBV5-5
j_call: TRBJ1-1

cdr3_aa: CASRGLAGFNEQFF
clone_size: -
v_call: TRBV6-4
j_call: TRBJ2-1

cdr3_aa: CASSVVDRSASEAFF
clone_size: -
v_call: TRBV9
j_call: TRBJ1-1

cdr3_aa: CATSRGAAGGSEQYF
clone_size: -
v_call: TRBV15
j_call: TRBJ2-7

cdr3_aa: CASSFRNEQYF
clone_size: -
v_call: TRBV5-5
j_call: TRBJ2-7

cdr3_aa: CASSPSADTQYF
clone_size: -
v_call: TRBV18
j_call: TRBJ2-3

cdr3_aa: CASSWTSGSGNEQFF
clone_size: -
v_call: TRBV27
j_call: TRBJ2-1

cdr3_aa: CASSPRLGSGSYNEQFF
clone_size: -
v_call: TRBV19
j_call: TRBJ2-1

cdr3_aa: CASSLTGENEQYF
clone_size: -
v_call: TRBV5-4
j_call: TRBJ2-7

cdr3_aa: CASSSGTGLIGELFF
clone_size: -
v_call: TRBV2
j_call: TRBJ2-2

cdr3_aa: CATSMVGQPQHF
clone_size: once
v_call: TRBV15
j_call: TRBJ1-5

cdr3_aa: CASSYGGYTYEQYF
clone_size: -
v_call: TRBV6-5
j_call: TRBJ2-7

cdr3_aa: CATSSFGLAAYEQYF
clone_size: -
v_call: TRBV28
j_call: TRBJ2-7

cdr3_aa: CASSETPDRNSQPQHF
clone_size: -
v_call: TRBV2
j_call: TRBJ1-5

cdr3_aa: CASSLTSGSTDTQYF
clone_size: -
v_call: TRBV28
j_call: TRBJ2-3

cdr3_aa: CSVSRTGAPEKLFF
clone_size: -
v_call: TRBV29-1
j_call: TRBJ1-4

cdr3_aa: CASNGGASGGQETQYF
clone_size: few
v_call: TRBV2
j_call: TRBJ2-5

cdr3_aa: CASSYSGRGDTEAFF
clone_size: -
v_call: TRBV6-6
j_call: TRBJ1-1

cdr3_aa: CASSRERTKETQYF
clone_size: -
v_call: TRBV2
j_call: TRBJ2-5

cdr3_aa: CASSLEGQGVEKLFF
clone_size: -
v_call: TRBV5-5
j_call: TRBJ1-4

cdr3_aa: CASSEGRKSGYGYTF
clone_size: few
v_call: TRBV6-1
j_call: TRBJ1-2

cdr3_aa: CASSSSGSLPLQETQYF
clone_size: -
v_call: TRBV5-6
j_call: TRBJ2-5

cdr3_aa: CAWRVAGGPYEQYF
clone_size: -
v_call: TRBV30
j_call: -

cdr3_aa: CAIGAGADFINYGYTF
clone_size: -
v_call: TRBV10-3
j_call: TRBJ1-2

cdr3_aa: CASSSGTSGLRNEQYF
clone_size: -
v_call: TRBV11-2
j_call: TRBJ2-7